This record looks at one T cell receptor (beta chain) sequence and its context. Its target is unknown. This entry is derived from a study of T cell repertoires in cytomegalovirus infection. At the level of the study: The public TCR beta signatures pointed to both CMV infection and matching HLA type. Study conclusions and caveats: The cumulative frequency of public TCR beta families distinguished individuals who carried CMV together with the relevant HLA. CMV-specific HLA-C-restricted TCR beta clonotypes dominated the ex vivo response.

A single record per CDR3 protein comes from TCRdb applying MiXCR to the reads. The data contain 680,000 or so distinct CDR3 sequences, about 40% of them singletons. The V end was cut by 0 bases, the J end by 7 bases, with 16 bases between. The germline V gene encodes CDR1 MNHNS and CDR2 SASEGT. This CDR3 has 16 amino acids. The sequenced material came from PBMCs. The chain links TRBV6-1 to TRBJ1-5; D gene unclear. This receptor was obtained from a human donor in good health (CMV status not recorded). Some clones in this sample may be carry-over from other donors' samples. The CDR3 DNA sequence: TGTGCCAGCAGTGAAGCATCCCCCGGAGGGAGACAGCCCCAGCATTTT. Residues: CASSEASPGGRQPQHF.